A single sample is the source of the 27 T cell receptor beta chains below, sequenced in a study of blood T cell repertoires in COVID-19. Assay used: immunoSEQ multiplex PCR; TCRdb lists only in-frame clones, some missing. The data hold 150,000 to 200,000 clones, with roughly 70% observed a single time. Sequencing was done on a sample of peripheral blood. All receptors come from a woman of 80 years or more with acute or convalescent COVID-19.

The rearrangement links TRBV18 to TRBJ1-5; 8 nucleotides align to TRBD1. Per germline, CDR1 KGHSH and CDR2 LQKENI. The CDR3 runs 16 residues. Trimming removed 8 bases from V and 5 bases from J; junction bases left unmatched: 14. Written as DNA, the CDR3 is TGTGCCAGCCACACCGACTCAGGACAGGGCCATCAGCCCCAGCATTTT. This translates into CASHTDSGQGHQPQHF.

This clone was counted a few times. Other DNA sequences in this sample translate to the same CDR3. This sequence joins TRBV14 and TRBJ2-2; D ambiguous. The CDR3 length is 13 residues. Germline V gives CDR1 SGHDN, CDR2 FVKESK. The germline V and J ends were trimmed by 2 bases and 3 bases, with 4 bases remaining between them. DNA of the CDR3: TGTGCCAGCAGCCAACTCGACACCGGGGAGCTGTTTTTT. Translation: CASSQLDTGELFF.

The chain recombines TRBV1 with TRBJ2-2; TRBD2 reflects the table's D call only, with no check against the DNA. TRBV1 is a pseudogene locus. The CDR3 is 16 amino acids. CDR3 DNA: TGCACCAGCAGCCAAGGACGGGAGGGCCTTGACGGGGAGCTGTTTTTT. Encoded protein: CTSSQGREGLDGELFF.

The V call is TRBV27, the J call TRBJ2-7, with 8 nucleotides matching TRBD2. The CDR3 extends over 14 amino acids. Germline V gene data show CDR1 as MNHEY and CDR2 as SMNVEV (reference sequence). Trimming removed 5 bases from V and 4 bases from J; junction bases left unmatched: 7. CDR3: CASSVRGGEYEQYF. CDR3 DNA: TGTGCCAGCAGTGTCCGGGGGGGGGAGTACGAGCAGTACTTC.

The chain couples TRBV18 to TRBJ2-7, with a tentative D call TRBD2 (5 bases). The germline gives CDR1 KGHSH, CDR2 LQKENI. Trimming took 3 bases from V and 3 from J, leaving 12 bases between them. The CDR3 spans 14 residues. The CDR3, as DNA: TGTGCCAGCTCACCCACAGCCGCGGGCTACGAGCAGTACTTC. Amino acids: CASSPTAAGYEQYF.

The rearrangement joins TRBV24-1 to TRBJ1-1; 9 positions agree with TRBD1. CDR1 KGHDR and CDR2 SFDVKD come from the germline V gene. Losses at the gene ends were 5 bases for V and 10 bases for J; bases not matched to a gene: 7. CDR3 length equals 13 residues. CDR3 nucleotide sequence: TGTGCCACCAGTGCCCTCGGGGACAGGGTAGCTTTCTTT. Encoded protein: CATSALGDRVAFF.

The V gene is TRBV7-9, the J gene TRBJ1-3, with TRBD1 matching over 8 bases. Germline lookup yields CDR1 SEHNR and CDR2 FQNEAQ (reference sequence). The ends lost 4 bases at V and 2 bases at J; junction bases unmatched: 4. The CDR3 spans 15 residues. Here the CDR3 reads CASSSQGVPGNTIYF. The CDR3 bases are TGTGCCAGCAGCTCACAGGGGGTCCCTGGAAACACCATATATTTT.

This rearrangement joins TRBV27 to TRBJ1-6; D might be TRBD1 (6 bases). This CDR3 has 16 residues. Trimming pared 6 bases from V and 1 base from J, leaving 13 bases between. CDR1 MNHEY and CDR2 SMNVEV come from the germline V gene (reference sequence). The CDR3 loop is CASSDRKASYNSPLHF. The CDR3 DNA is TGTGCCAGCAGCGACAGGAAAGCGTCCTATAATTCACCCCTCCACTTT.

The chain uses TRBV6-5 and TRBJ2-3, with D tentatively TRBD2 (5 bases). V was cut by 7 bases and J by 0 bases, with 14 bases left in between. The CDR3 has 15 amino acids. Germline loops: CDR1 MNHEY, CDR2 SVGAGI. The CDR3 protein is CASTDRGFSTDTQYF. The DNA for the CDR3 is TGTGCCAGCACCGATCGGGGATTTAGCACAGATACGCAGTATTTT.

The V gene is TRBV4-2, the J gene TRBJ1-2, with 8 nucleotides matching TRBD1. CDR3 length: 17 amino acids. V gave up 0 bases and J gave up 3 bases; unmatched junction bases: 9. Germline V CDR1 and CDR2: LGHNA, YNFKEQ. For the CDR3, the DNA is TGTGCCAGCAGCCAAGATCGAAAGACAGGGGCACACTATGGCTACACCTTC. Translation gives CASSQDRKTGAHYGYTF.

The chain combines TRBV28 with TRBJ1-5, with D possibly matching TRBD1 (6 bases). V lost 4 bases and J lost 1, with 11 bases in between. CDR1 is MDHEN and CDR2 is SYDVKM in the germline V gene. There are 15 residues in the CDR3. The CDR3 DNA follows: TGTGCCAGCAGTTGGTTAGACAGGAGCAATCAGCCCCAGCATTTT. It encodes CASSWLDRSNQPQHF.

The chain has TRBV19 and TRBJ2-3; D not resolved. V lost 6 bases and J 0 bases, leaving 13 bases between the germline ends. Germline CDR1 is LNHDA and CDR2 is SQIVND (reference sequence). The CDR3 is 15 residues long. This CDR3 is CASRPIYTSTDTQYF. CDR3 DNA: TGTGCCAGTAGGCCAATTTATACTAGCACAGATACGCAGTATTTT.

This clone occurred a few times. The chain joins TRBV10-3 to TRBJ2-7; 10 nucleotides align to TRBD1. Trimming took 6 bases from V and 6 from J; bases not matched to a gene: 11. The CDR3 has 15 amino acids. Looked up from germline, CDR1 is ENHRY and CDR2 is SYGVKD. The CDR3, as DNA: TGTGCCATCAGCGTACAAGGGACAGGGGCGGGCGAGCAGTACTTC. It translates to CAISVQGTGAGEQYF.

This clone was observed a handful of times. This rearrangement joins TRBV27 to TRBJ2-7, with 8 bases that match TRBD1. The germline CDR1 and CDR2 sequences are MNHEY and SMNVEV (reference sequence). The CDR3 totals 15 residues. The V and J ends lost 6 bases and 3 bases, in that order; junction bases with no gene match: 10. The CDR3 DNA is TGTGCCAGCAGCCCACCCAGGGGGCGCAACTACGAGCAGTACTTC. As protein: CASSPPRGRNYEQYF.

V and J are TRBV6-5 and TRBJ2-3, with TRBD1 matching 7 bases. From germline, CDR1 is MNHEY and CDR2 SVGAGI. The ends lost 7 bases at V and 1 base at J; junction bases unmatched: 8. The CDR3 consists of 15 residues. The CDR3 spells CASTRTGDRTDTQYF. Written as DNA, the CDR3 is TGTGCCAGCACCAGAACAGGGGACCGCACAGATACGCAGTATTTT.

This clone has only a few counts. J is TRBJ2-3 and V is TRBV5-8; D may be TRBD2 (6 bases). This CDR3 has 15 amino acids. Germline CDR1 and CDR2: SGHTS and YDEGEE. The germline V and J ends were trimmed by 2 bases and 2 bases, with 12 bases remaining between them. CDR3 loop: CASSFSGTPTDTQYF. For the CDR3, the DNA is TGTGCCAGCAGCTTTAGCGGTACGCCCACAGATACGCAGTATTTT.

This clone was seen a few times. The chain combines TRBV5-5 with TRBJ1-4; 8 bases agree with TRBD1. CDR1 is SGHKS and CDR2 is YYEKEE in the germline V gene (reference sequence). The CDR3 is made up of 15 amino acids. J lost 8 bases, V lost 4 bases, and 10 bases had no gene match. CDR3: CASSDERAGGEKLFF. CDR3 in DNA: TGTGCCAGCAGCGACGAGAGGGCAGGGGGCGAAAAACTGTTTTTT.

V gene TRBV6-2 or TRBV6-3 combines with J gene TRBJ1-5; weak D call: TRBD1 (5 bases). The CDR3 covers 16 residues. Germline loops: CDR1 MNHEY, CDR2 SVGEGT. The V end lost 5 bases, the J end lost 2 bases, and 16 bases lay between the germline ends. The CDR3 sequence: CASSTIGRGRNQPQHF. The CDR3, as DNA: TGTGCCAGCAGTACTATCGGAAGGGGCCGCAATCAGCCCCAGCATTTT.

The gene calls are TRBV11-2 and TRBJ2-3; 9 nucleotides agree with TRBD2. The V and J ends lost 1 base and 6 bases, in that order; junction bases with no gene match: 2. Germline lookup yields CDR1 SGHAT and CDR2 FQNNGV. This CDR3 has 14 amino acids. CDR3 nucleotides: TGTGCCAGCAGCTTAGGCGGGGGGGCGGATACGCAGTATTTT. Translated, it gives CASSLGGGADTQYF.

This chain links TRBV27 with TRBJ1-1, with a tentative D call TRBD1 (5 bases). The CDR3 consists of 15 residues. The V gene's germline CDR1 is MNHEY and CDR2 SMNVEV (reference sequence). The V and J ends lost 6 bases and 4 bases respectively, with 18 bases between them. The chain's CDR3 is CASRIQGAVVTEAFF. CDR3 nucleotide sequence: TGTGCCAGCAGGATCCAGGGCGCGGTAGTCACTGAAGCTTTCTTT.

V and J are TRBV30 and TRBJ1-5; D is possibly TRBD1 (5 bases). V dropped 5 bases and J dropped 5 bases, with 13 bases sitting between them. The CDR3 consists of 13 residues. Germline V CDR1 and CDR2: GTSNPN, SVGIG (reference sequence). The CDR3 loop is CAWGGGGYQPQHF. CDR3 nucleotide sequence: TGTGCCTGGGGCGGGGGAGGTTATCAGCCCCAGCATTTT.

The J gene is TRBJ2-3, the V gene TRBV6-2 or TRBV6-3, with TRBD2 matching 14 bases. CDR1 is MNHEY and CDR2 is SVGEGT in the germline V gene. The trim removed 5 bases at V and 5 bases at J, leaving 6 bases unmatched. The CDR3 is made up of 16 amino acids. CDR3 region: CASSKGLAGVGDTQYF. In DNA, the CDR3 is TGTGCCAGCAGTAAGGGACTAGCGGGAGTTGGAGATACGCAGTATTTT.

The J gene is TRBJ2-4, the V gene TRBV19; 8 nucleotides align to TRBD1. Germline V lookup: CDR1 LNHDA, CDR2 SQIVND (reference sequence). The CDR3 contains 17 residues. The trim removed 2 bases at V and 2 bases at J, leaving 8 bases unmatched. CDR3 bases: TGTGCCAGTAGTATACACTCGACAGGGGTATCCAAAAACATTCAGTACTTC. Protein product: CASSIHSTGVSKNIQYF.

This sequence joins TRBV9 and TRBJ2-3; D is perhaps TRBD2 (6 bases). The CDR3 sequence is 14 residues long. Deletions cut 4 bases from V and 6 bases from J, with 15 bases between. In germline, CDR1 is SGDLS, CDR2 YYNGEE. CDR3 region: CASSSRPTSDTQYF. The CDR3 DNA reads TGTGCCAGCAGCTCCCGCCCGACTAGTGATACGCAGTATTTT.

The chain carries TRBV27 and TRBJ2-1; D is perhaps TRBD2 (6 bases). Germline-derived CDR1 and CDR2 are MNHEY and SMNVEV (reference sequence). The CDR3 is 21 amino acids. Trimming removed 0 bases at V and 0 bases at J, with 24 bases between. The CDR3 region has the DNA TGTGCCAGCAGTTTATCATCCCCCTTGAGCGGGCGGTTCTCCTCCTACAATGAGCAGTTCTTC. Residues: CASSLSSPLSGRFSSYNEQFF.

The chain joins TRBV6-5 to TRBJ1-2; 11 bases map to TRBD1. The junction had 5 bases not matched to a gene; V was cut back by 6 bases and J by 5 bases. The germline CDR1 and CDR2 sequences are MNHEY and SVGAGI. This CDR3 has 14 amino acids. CDR3 loop: CASRGQGVKYGYTF. The CDR3, as DNA: TGTGCCAGCAGGGGACAGGGGGTTAAGTATGGCTACACCTTC.

The chain carries TRBV7-8 and TRBJ1-3; no definite D call. The V end was cut by 1 base, the J end by 4 bases, with 14 bases between. The CDR3 covers 16 residues. CDR1 SGHVS and CDR2 FQNEAQ come from the germline V gene. For the CDR3, the DNA is TGTGCCAGCAGCTTAGATTTGCTACCGTCGGGAAACACCATATATTTT. Protein product: CASSLDLLPSGNTIYF.